The present T cell receptor (beta chain) was sequenced within a study of coeliac disease. Background on the study: Coeliac patients had newly diagnosed active disease, refractory type I disease, or gluten-free diet control.

Whole-study findings and limits: Lamina propria and intraepithelial cell fractions may contain each other's cells. Published gliadin-specific TRB sequences appeared in 9 of 18 coeliac samples, 1 of 6 controls. TRB repertoires were largely private, with most amino acid sequences found in only one sample.

A word on this clone: Its specificity is not known.

In germline, CDR1 is SEHNR, CDR2 FQNEAQ (reference sequence). The CDR3 has 19 residues. Trimming at V came to 0 bases and at J to 4 bases, leaving 11 bases not matched to a gene. Produced via immunoSEQ multiplex PCR; TCRdb's table is partial and in-frame only. Among 1,300 to 1,500 clones listed, roughly 90% were seen once. The chain has TRBV7-9 and TRBJ2-3, with 12 nucleotides matching TRBD2. The sequenced sample consisted of lymphocytes from the gut lamina propria. The sequence was obtained from a woman younger than 35 with active celiac disease. The DNA of the CDR3 is TGTGCCAGCAGCTTAGCGCGCGGAAGACTAGCGGGAGACCCAGATACGCAGTATTTT. This encodes CASSLARGRLAGDPDTQYF.